The 25 T cell receptor beta chains presented below share a single source sample, sequenced in a study of breast tumors, draining lymph nodes, adjacent tissues. Via MiXCR, TCRdb re-called the multiplex PCR reads, giving one row per CDR3 protein. The top ten clones hold 8% of a sample with around 50,000 distinct CDR3 sequences, 23% of them seen once. The sequenced sample was breast tumor tissue. The receptors derive from a female donor with breast cancer. Some clones in this sample may be carry-over from other donors' samples.

The chain joins TRBV15 to TRBJ2-3, with D unclear. The ends were cut back, 0 bases at V and 1 base at J, with 8 bases in the middle. The CDR3 totals 15 residues. Germline CDR1 and CDR2: LNHNV and YYDKDF (reference sequence). The CDR3 coding sequence is TGTGCCACCAGCAGAGATATGGGTGGCACAGATACGCAGTATTTT. Translated: CATSRDMGGTDTQYF.

The table lists this clonotype with many counts. The chain carries TRBV3-1 and TRBJ2-7; 7 positions agree with TRBD1. The CDR3 extends over 14 amino acids. CDR1 is LGHDT, CDR2 YNNKEL, per germline (reference sequence). J was trimmed by 4 bases and V by 1 base; bases with no gene match: 4. This CDR3 is CASSQAYRGYEQYF. The CDR3, as DNA: TGTGCCAGCAGCCAAGCCTACAGGGGTTACGAGCAGTACTTC.

This clonotype came up many times. This chain connects TRBV3-1 to TRBJ2-7; the D is unclear. The CDR3 extends over 15 amino acids. Between the trimmed V and J ends, which lost 0 bases and 6 bases, there was a span of 15 bases. Germline CDR1 is LGHDT and CDR2 is YNNKEL (reference sequence). This CDR3 reads CASSQEATLSREQYF. CDR3 nucleotides: TGTGCCAGCAGCCAAGAGGCAACCCTTTCCCGCGAGCAGTACTTC.

There are many counts of this clonotype. The chain joins TRBV4-1 to TRBJ2-1; 9 bases are a match to TRBD2. The V gene end was trimmed by 1 base and the J gene end by 6 bases; junction bases not matched to a gene: 7. Germline assignment: CDR1 MGHRA and CDR2 YSYEKL. The CDR3 totals 16 residues. The CDR3 region is CASSQVSGRPPNEQFF. CDR3 DNA: TGCGCCAGCAGCCAAGTGAGCGGGAGGCCCCCCAATGAGCAGTTCTTC.

This clonotype was seen more than once but under ten times. The chain carries TRBV2 and TRBJ2-3; TRBD1 matches at 8 bases. The CDR3 totals 14 residues. The germline gives CDR1 SNHLY, CDR2 FYNNEI. Trimming removed 4 bases from V and 1 base from J; junction bases left unmatched: 1. The CDR3 DNA is TGTGCCAGCAGTGGGGGACAGGGCACAGATACGCAGTATTTT. Amino acids: CASSGGQGTDTQYF.

Comments on this clonotype: Relative to the germline gene, one junction end is altered; a read error may explain this. The rearrangement links TRBV30 to TRBJ1-2; maybe TRBD1 (6 bases). CDR1 is GTSNPN, CDR2 SVGIG, per germline (reference sequence). The CDR3 is 16 amino acids. The CDR3 DNA follows: TGTGCCTGGAGGGAGACAGGAAGACTATTTAACTATGGCTACCCCTTC. Its protein is CAWRETGRLFNYGYPF.

The V call is TRBV10-2, the J call TRBJ2-7, with TRBD2 matching 7 bases. The CDR3 totals 14 residues. Germline assignment: CDR1 WSHSY and CDR2 SAAADI. The ends lost 6 bases at V and 0 bases at J; junction bases unmatched: 5. The CDR3 DNA reads as TGCGCCAGCAGGAGGGGCGGGAGCTCCTACGAGCAGTACTTC. Translated: CASRRGGSSYEQYF.

Comments on this clonotype: A much larger clone sits a single nucleotide away, making a read error possible. The chain is built from TRBV29-1 and TRBJ2-7, with TRBD2 matching over 7 bases. V trimming: 6 bases; J trimming: 6 bases; junction bases outside the gene matches: 8. Germline V gene lookup returns CDR1 SQVTM and CDR2 ANQGSEA. The CDR3 is 12 amino acids. The chain's CDR3 is CSVGGGDSEQYF. In DNA, the CDR3 is TGCAGCGTGGGGGGGGGAGACAGCGAGCAGTACTTC.

Ten or more counts support this clonotype. V gene TRBV2 combines with J gene TRBJ1-3; no definite D call. Deletions cut 3 bases from V and 3 bases from J, with 6 bases between. Germline V gives CDR1 SNHLY, CDR2 FYNNEI. The CDR3 is 13 amino acids. The CDR3 region is CASSEEVGNTIYF. In nucleotides, the CDR3 is TGTGCCAGCAGTGAGGAAGTTGGAAACACCATATATTTT.

This clonotype was seen at least ten times. The rearrangement links TRBV5-1 to TRBJ2-6; D might be TRBD1 (5 bases). Trimming stripped 3 bases from V and 7 bases from J, with 8 bases between. Germline V gene sequence: CDR1 SGHRS, CDR2 YFSETQ. The CDR3 covers 13 residues. The DNA for the CDR3 is TGCGCCAGCAGCTCGCAGGGTGCCAACGTCCTGACTTTC. Translated, it gives CASSSQGANVLTF.

This clonotype was recorded many times. This sequence joins TRBV11-3 and TRBJ1-2; TRBD1 agrees at 9 bases. V gave up 5 bases and J gave up 10 bases; unmatched junction bases: 5. The CDR3 length is 12 residues. From germline, CDR1 is SGHNT and CDR2 YENEEA. CDR3 residues: CASSGQGRDYTF. In nucleotides, the CDR3 is TGTGCCAGCAGCGGACAGGGGCGGGACTACACCTTC.

In this sample, this clonotype turned up many times. V usage is TRBV10-3 and J usage is TRBJ1-4; a possible D gene is TRBD1 (5 bases). Germline-derived CDR1 and CDR2 are ENHRY and SYGVKD. The germline V and J ends were trimmed by 6 bases and 3 bases, with 14 bases remaining between them. This CDR3 is 15 amino acids long. The chain's CDR3 is CAISPTGPANEKLFF. CDR3 coding DNA: TGTGCCATCAGCCCGACGGGGCCAGCTAATGAAAAACTGTTTTTT.

This clonotype was observed at least ten times. This chain joins TRBV19 and TRBJ2-3; 7 bases match TRBD1. Germline V gene sequence: CDR1 LNHDA, CDR2 SQIVND (reference sequence). The V segment lost 4 bases and the J segment 4 bases; nucleotides outside the gene matches: 11. This CDR3 region has 16 residues. For the CDR3, the DNA is TGTGCCAGTAGTAGAGACAGGAGACAGGGTCCAGATACGCAGTATTTT. Translation: CASSRDRRQGPDTQYF.

The chain employs TRBV6-1 and TRBJ1-1; weak D call: TRBD1 (5 bases). The CDR3 covers 15 residues. Germline-derived CDR1 and CDR2 are MNHNS and SASEGT. Trimming shortened V by 0 bases and J by 7 bases, and 15 bases separated the two germline ends. The CDR3 loop reads CASSEARSGRNEAFF. The CDR3, as DNA: TGTGCCAGCAGTGAAGCGCGGTCAGGGCGAAATGAAGCTTTCTTT.

The chain is built from TRBV7-2 and TRBJ2-1; 8 positions match TRBD2. V lost 2 bases to trimming and J lost 7 bases; unmatched junction nucleotides: 4. This CDR3 has 14 amino acids. The germline V gene encodes CDR1 SGHTA and CDR2 FQGNSA. DNA for the CDR3: TGTGCCAGCAGCTTACAAGCGGGAGCTAATGAGCAGTTCTTC. Encoded protein: CASSLQAGANEQFF.

Ten or more counts support this clonotype. This chain links TRBV20-1 with TRBJ1-4; D is perhaps TRBD1 (5 bases). The CDR3 has 13 residues. CDR1 is DFQATT and CDR2 is SNEGSKA in the germline V gene (reference sequence). V lost 1 base and J lost 8, with 11 bases in between. The CDR3 loop reads CSARVWGEEKLFF. Here the CDR3 DNA reads TGCAGTGCTAGAGTCTGGGGCGAGGAAAAACTGTTTTTT.

This clonotype was counted many times. This chain uses TRBV7-9 with TRBJ2-6; tentatively, D is TRBD1 or TRBD2 (5 bases each). This CDR3 is 16 amino acids long. Trimming removed 7 bases from V and 0 bases from J, with 13 bases in between. Germline CDR1 is SEHNR and CDR2 is FQNEAQ (reference sequence). The CDR3 sequence: CASIEGQFSGANVLTF. The CDR3 DNA reads as TGTGCCAGCATTGAGGGGCAGTTCTCTGGGGCCAACGTCCTGACTTTC.

This clonotype was recorded a few times. The V gene is TRBV5-6, the J gene TRBJ2-5; TRBD2 matches at 12 bases. This CDR3 has 15 amino acids. The V gene's germline CDR1 is SGHDT and CDR2 YYEEEE. With V trimmed by 6 bases and J by 5 bases, 8 bases remained unmatched. CDR3 sequence reads: CASKLLTSGSETQYF. The CDR3 coding sequence is TGTGCCAGCAAACTCCTGACTAGCGGGAGTGAGACCCAGTACTTC.

The rearrangement links TRBV28 to TRBJ2-7; 8 nucleotides align to TRBD2. CDR1 and CDR2 (germline): MDHEN, SYDVKM. V dropped 10 bases and J dropped 9; count of bases not matched to a gene: 17. CDR3 length: 14 residues. The CDR3 sequence: CATDLAGHLIGQYF. The CDR3 coding sequence is TGTGCCACCGACCTAGCGGGTCATCTAATCGGGCAGTACTTC.

The chain combines TRBV7-9 with TRBJ2-1; TRBD2 matches at 9 bases. The CDR3 length is 15 residues. V trimming: 1 base; J trimming: 6 bases; junction bases outside the gene matches: 4. Germline CDR1 reads SEHNR; CDR2 reads FQNEAQ (reference sequence). The CDR3 spells CASSLGTSVANEQFF. The CDR3 nucleotides are TGTGCCAGCAGCTTAGGGACTAGCGTTGCCAATGAGCAGTTCTTC.

This clonotype occurred many times. J is TRBJ2-1 and V is TRBV20-1; D not resolved. V shed 8 bases and J shed 7 bases, with 9 bases lying between them. CDR3 length: 10 residues. CDR1 is DFQATT and CDR2 is SNEGSKA in the germline V gene (reference sequence). In nucleotides, the CDR3 is TGCAGTCACGGTGTGAATGAGCAGTTCTTC. Amino acids: CSHGVNEQFF.

The V and J genes are TRBV5-4 and TRBJ1-5, with 11 bases fitting TRBD1. The CDR3 runs 18 residues. CDR1 SGHNT and CDR2 YYREEE come from the germline V gene (reference sequence). Trimming cost V 3 bases and J 0 bases; bases outside gene matches: 8. CDR3 coding DNA: TGTGCCAGCAGCTCTGGGACAGGGGGGACTCATAGCAATCAGCCCCAGCATTTT. It is translated as CASSSGTGGTHSNQPQHF.

This clonotype occurred many times. This chain links TRBV5-5 with TRBJ1-6; D might be TRBD1 (5 bases). V was shortened by 0 bases and J by 6 bases, with 13 bases between the two germline ends. The germline V gene has CDR1 SGHKS and CDR2 YYEKEE (reference sequence). This CDR3 comprises 16 residues. CDR3 sequence reads: CASSLGDSLVNSPLHF. DNA for the CDR3: TGTGCCAGCAGCTTGGGTGACAGCTTGGTTAATTCACCCCTCCACTTT.

The rearrangement uses TRBV9 and TRBJ1-1; TRBD1 matches at 7 bases. The length of the CDR3 is 15 residues. Trimming removed 4 bases from V and 4 bases from J; junction bases left unmatched: 10. The germline V gene encodes CDR1 SGDLS and CDR2 YYNGEE. The CDR3 reads CASSPRTGVVTEAFF. The CDR3, as DNA: TGTGCCAGCAGCCCCCGGACAGGTGTTGTCACTGAAGCTTTCTTT. Using reference TRBV9 and TRBJ1-1 for the parts outside the CDR3, the full variable domain is DSGVTQTPKHLITATGQRVTLRCSPRSGDLSVYWYQQSLDQGLQFLIQYYNGEERAKGNILERFSAQQFPDLHSELNLSSLELGDSALYFCASSPRTGVVTEAFFGQGTRLTVV.

The table lists this clonotype with many counts. The chain links TRBV4-1 to TRBJ1-4; the D is unclear. The CDR3 sequence is 15 residues long. Trimming shortened V by 1 base and J by 16 bases, and 22 bases separated the two germline ends. Germline V gene sequence: CDR1 MGHRA, CDR2 YSYEKL. This CDR3 reads CASSQVIGVRSAAFF. CDR3 nucleotides: TGCGCCAGCAGCCAAGTGATTGGCGTCCGGTCCGCCGCGTTTTTT.